The clone carrying this T cell receptor beta chain was picked up many times. TCRalpha and TCRbeta libraries used 5'RACE with constant-segment primers and UMIs. TCRdb re-called the 5' RACE reads with MiXCR, one entry per CDR3 protein. The profile shows tens of thousands of distinct CDR3 sequences, over 6.5% of them singletons. This sample stems from a study of T-cell memory formation after mild COVID-19. CDR1 and CDR2 (germline): DFQATT, SNEGSKA (reference sequence). The V gene lost 0 bases and the J gene lost 5 bases, with 16 bases spanning the gap. The CDR3 totals 16 residues. Material for sequencing was PBMCs or a T cell subset sorted from them (not recorded which). The TCR was taken from an adult who had mild COVID-19 (a few samples of this study predate the infection). Cell type and time point are not known. This chain joins TRBV20-1 and TRBJ2-2; D might be TRBD1 or TRBD2, each matching 6 bases. The CDR3 sequence: CSARDKGGGWTGELFF. The DNA of the CDR3 is TGCAGTGCTAGAGATAAGGGGGGAGGTTGGACCGGGGAGCTGTTTTTT.